The present T cell receptor beta chain was sequenced within a study of blood T cell repertoires in COVID-19. Study at large: PBMCs, B-cell-depleted T cells, or T cells provided the cDNA or gDNA that made up the material.

In the original processing: Cell counts per sample came from amplifying reference gene primers. The method was immunoSEQ multiplex PCR; TCRdb's version includes in-frame clones alone and lacks a portion of them. That table supplies the V and J calls and clone size; D and trimming were determined from the DNA. The sample includes around 91,000 clones, 70% to 90% seen only once; the top ten take roughly an eighth. Germline CDR1 reads LNHDA; CDR2 reads SQIVND (reference sequence). The ends were cut back, 3 bases at V and 4 bases at J, with 9 bases in the middle. This CDR3 contains 13 residues. The sample was peripheral blood. This chain uses TRBV19 with TRBJ1-1; D not certain. The TCR sequence derives from a human donor in a cohort sampled during active COVID-19. CDR3 bases: TGTGCCAGTAGTATTGCGTTCGGCACTGAAGCTTTCTTT. Its translation: CASSIAFGTEAFF.